One and the same sample provided the 20 T cell receptor beta chains below, sequenced in a study of CD8+ T cells in alopecia areata. TCR sequencing used cDNA made by reverse transcription of extracted RNA. Profiling relied on immunoSEQ multiplex PCR, and the TCRdb table lists in-frame clones only, not all of them. This table holds some 180,000 clones, roughly 63% found once. The sequences come from CD4+ T cells sorted from blood, collected at week 0. The receptors come from a human donor with alopecia areata.

As to this clone: Other DNA sequences in this specimen translate into the identical CDR3. V is TRBV30 and J is TRBJ1-2; no definite D call. Deletions cut 4 bases from V and 5 bases from J, with 11 bases between. The CDR3 is 12 amino acids. Germline loops: CDR1 GTSNPN, CDR2 SVGIG (reference sequence). CDR3 loop: CAWTRLLYGYTF. The CDR3 nucleotides read TGTGCCTGGACCCGGCTCTTATATGGCTACACCTTC.

The chain links TRBV29-1 to TRBJ1-2; 7 bases are a match to TRBD1. The CDR3 is made up of 12 amino acids. V lost 7 bases, J lost 4 bases, and 6 bases stayed unmatched. Germline-derived CDR1 and CDR2 are SQVTM and ANQGSEA. In DNA, the CDR3 is TGCAGCGCTCAACAGGGGATCTATGGCTACACCTTC. This gives the protein CSAQQGIYGYTF.

The chain recombines TRBV5-1 with TRBJ1-1; possibly TRBD1 for D (5 bases). V lost 0 bases and J lost 8, with 11 bases in between. CDR1 is SGHRS and CDR2 is YFSETQ in the germline V gene. This CDR3 has 13 residues. CDR3 nucleotides: TGCGCCAGCAGCTTGGCGGGGCGTTCCGAAGCTTTCTTT. The encoded protein is CASSLAGRSEAFF.

This clone was observed many times. The chain is built from TRBV4-3 and TRBJ2-7; perhaps D is TRBD1 or TRBD2 (6 bases each). Between the trimmed V and J ends, which lost 0 bases and 5 bases, there was a span of 17 bases. This CDR3 has 16 residues. Germline loops: CDR1 LGHNA, CDR2 YSLEER. The CDR3 reads CASSQEVGGRANEQYF. CDR3 nucleotide sequence: TGCGCCAGCAGCCAAGAGGTCGGGGGCAGGGCGAACGAGCAGTACTTC.

This clone showed up just a few times. The chain links TRBV29-1 to TRBJ2-4; D may be TRBD1 (6 bases). The CDR3 runs 14 residues. The germline CDR1 and CDR2 sequences are SQVTM and ANQGSEA. V was clipped by 1 base and J by 7 bases, with 14 bases between them. DNA of the CDR3: TGCAGCGTTGAAGGAGGGGGATTGGACAACATTCAGTACTTC. It codes for CSVEGGGLDNIQYF.

V and J are TRBV7-6 and TRBJ2-5; maybe TRBD1 (5 bases). This CDR3 spans 12 amino acids. The V and J ends lost 5 bases and 5 bases respectively, with 9 bases between them. CDR1 and CDR2 (germline): SGHVS, FNYEAQ. The CDR3 sequence: CASSIAGETQYF. The CDR3 region has the DNA TGTGCCAGCAGCATCGCAGGGGAGACCCAGTACTTC.

The rearrangement joins TRBV11-2 to TRBJ2-5, with TRBD2 identical over 8 bases. CDR1 and CDR2 (germline): SGHAT, FQNNGV. J lost 2 bases, V lost 8 bases, and 7 bases had no gene match. The CDR3 extends over 14 amino acids. The CDR3 nucleotides are TGTGCCAGCCGCCCGGGGGGGCGGCAAGAGACCCAGTACTTC. Amino acids: CASRPGGRQETQYF. The complete variable domain, with remaining parts taken from reference TRBV11-2 and TRBJ2-5, reads EAGVAQSPRYKIIEKRQSVAFWCNPISGHATLYWYQQILGQGPKLLIQFQNNGVVDDSQLPKDRFSAERLKGVDSTLKIQPAKLEDSAVYLCASRPGGRQETQYFGPGTRLLVL.

J is TRBJ2-7 and V is TRBV5-1, with 8 positions matching TRBD1. Germline lookup yields CDR1 SGHRS and CDR2 YFSETQ. V lost 3 bases and J lost 5; bases outside the gene matches: 10. The CDR3 has 15 amino acids. The DNA of the CDR3 is TGCGCCAGCAGCTACTCCCTAGGACAGGGCAACGAGCAGTACTTC. Translated: CASSYSLGQGNEQYF.

The genes are TRBV5-4 and TRBJ1-4; D is unclear. Trimming removed 0 bases at V and 0 bases at J, with 3 bases between. The germline CDR1 and CDR2 sequences are SGHNT and YYREEE (reference sequence). CDR3 length equals 14 residues. CDR3 in amino acids: CASSLGATNEKLFF. CDR3 bases: TGTGCCAGCAGCTTGGGTGCAACTAATGAAAAACTGTTTTTT.

V usage is TRBV14 and J usage is TRBJ2-1, with TRBD1 matching 10 bases. CDR1 is SGHDN and CDR2 is FVKESK in the germline V gene. V shed 1 base, J shed 7 bases, and the junction held 4 bases outside the gene matches. This CDR3 region has 15 residues. The CDR3 sequence is CASSQGDRGRNEQFF. CDR3 in DNA: TGTGCCAGCAGCCAAGGTGACAGGGGGCGGAATGAGCAGTTCTTC. Supplemented by reference TRBV14 and TRBJ2-1, the full variable domain reads EAGVTQFPSHSVIEKGQTVTLRCDPISGHDNLYWYRRVMGKEIKFLLHFVKESKQDESGMPNNRFLAERTGGTYSTLKVQPAELEDSGVYFCASSQGDRGRNEQFFGPGTRLTVL.

The rearrangement uses TRBV30 and TRBJ1-1; D call uncertain. This CDR3 contains 12 residues. Germline lookup yields CDR1 GTSNPN and CDR2 SVGIG (reference sequence). The V end was cut by 0 bases, the J end by 6 bases, with 8 bases between. The CDR3, as DNA: TGTGCCTGGAGTGTAGGGTTCGCTGAAGCTTTCTTT. Translated: CAWSVGFAEAFF.

This clone has a single count. This chain links TRBV27 with TRBJ2-7; the match to TRBD1 covers 10 bases. V shed 5 bases and J 2 bases; nucleotides not matched to a gene: 12. Germline-derived CDR1 and CDR2 are MNHEY and SMNVEV (reference sequence). The CDR3 is 17 amino acids. As DNA, the CDR3 is TGTGCCAGCAGTCTACTTCCCGGGACAGGGGCTCCCTACGAGCAGTACTTC. It encodes CASSLLPGTGAPYEQYF.

The CDR3: CSVERLGGGGAEEAFF. CDR3 coding DNA: TGCAGCGTTGAAAGGTTAGGGGGCGGCGGAGCTGAGGAAGCTTTCTTT. The chain is built from TRBV29-1 and TRBJ1-1, with 7 bases lining up with TRBD1. The CDR3 consists of 16 residues. CDR1 and CDR2 (germline): SQVTM, ANQGSEA. Unmatched junction bases numbered 17, after V lost 2 bases and J lost 8 bases.

The CDR3 DNA is TGCAGCGCAGGGGTCACTGAAGCTTTCTTT. Protein sequence: CSAGVTEAFF. V is TRBV29-1 and J is TRBJ1-1; D is possibly TRBD1 (6 bases). V was clipped by 7 bases and J by 4 bases, with 7 bases between them. Per germline, CDR1 SQVTM and CDR2 ANQGSEA. The CDR3 totals 10 residues.

The CDR3 loop reads CASSQGHSGGPYTGELFF. DNA for the CDR3: TGCGCCAGCAGCCAAGGGCATAGCGGGGGCCCCTACACCGGGGAGCTGTTTTTT. The V gene is TRBV4-3, the J gene TRBJ2-2; 9 bases align to TRBD2. Germline lookup yields CDR1 LGHNA and CDR2 YSLEER. V was pared by 1 base and J by 3 bases, with 9 bases of the junction left unmatched. CDR3 length equals 18 residues.

The chain combines TRBV5-6 with TRBJ1-6, with TRBD1 matching over 8 bases. The length of the CDR3 is 14 residues. Looked up from germline, CDR1 is SGHDT and CDR2 is YYEEEE. V lost 4 bases and J lost 10; bases outside the gene matches: 7. The CDR3 DNA follows: TGTGCCAGCAGCGCCAGGGGGCGAGGATCACCCCTCCACTTT. Encoded protein: CASSARGRGSPLHF.

The chain is built from TRBV5-1 and TRBJ2-1; D unclear. V lost 4 bases and J 0 bases, leaving 11 bases between the germline ends. The CDR3 consists of 15 residues. Germline CDR1 and CDR2: SGHRS and YFSETQ. In DNA form, the CDR3 reads TGCGCCAGCAGCCCGGACGGCAGCTCCTACAATGAGCAGTTCTTC. It translates to CASSPDGSSYNEQFF.

The chain recombines TRBV7-2 with TRBJ1-1; the D is unclear. The germline V and J ends were trimmed by 1 base and 1 base, with 7 bases remaining between them. Germline CDR1 and CDR2: SGHTA and FQGNSA. This CDR3 is 14 amino acids long. CDR3 amino acids: CASSLGQANTEAFF. CDR3 nucleotide sequence: TGTGCCAGCAGCTTAGGTCAGGCGAACACTGAAGCTTTCTTT. Variable domain in full (rest from reference TRBV7-2 and TRBJ1-1): GAGVSQSPSNKVTEKGKDVELRCDPISGHTALYWYRQSLGQGLEFLIYFQGNSAPDKSGLPSDRFSAERTGGSVSTLTIQRTQQEDSAVYLCASSLGQANTEAFFGQGTRLTVV.

V usage is TRBV29-1 and J usage is TRBJ1-2; no definite D call. CDR3 length: 9 residues. Germline-derived CDR1 and CDR2 are SQVTM and ANQGSEA. CDR3 amino acids: CTTPGSYTF. The CDR3 DNA reads as TGCACCACCCCCGGGAGCTACACCTTC.

This chain links TRBV13 with TRBJ2-5; a weak D match, TRBD2 (5 bases). The ends were cut back, 6 bases at V and 2 bases at J, with 16 bases in the middle. The CDR3 extends over 15 amino acids. The germline gives CDR1 PRHDT, CDR2 FYEKMQ (reference sequence). Here the CDR3 reads CASRRVGEGQETQYF. For the CDR3, the DNA is TGTGCCAGCAGGCGGGTTGGGGAAGGTCAAGAGACCCAGTACTTC.